The rows below give T cell receptor beta chains drawn from one sample of a study of T cell repertoires in cytomegalovirus infection. TCRdb ran MiXCR on the reads and lists one entry per CDR3 protein. The sample contains hundreds of thousands of distinct CDR3 sequences, roughly a third of which appear only once. The sequencing input was PBMCs. These receptors were obtained from a human donor in good health (CMV status not recorded). Some clones in this sample may be carry-over from other donors' samples. CDR3s include the opening cysteine and the closing phenylalanine or tryptophan. The D gene is left open where the match is weak. Size values are once, few and many counts, or a class for expanded clones, and some rows have none.

CDR3 length	clone size	D gene	V gene	J gene	CDR3 protein	CDR3 DNA
13	many	.	TRBV12-3/TRBV12-4	TRBJ1-2	CASSSPNRGGYTF	TGTGCCAGCAGTTCACCGAATCGTGGTGGCTACACCTTC
13	few	.	TRBV15	TRBJ1-1	CATSRRPHTEAFF	TGTGCCACCAGCAGACGTCCCCACACTGAAGCTTTCTTT
16	many	.	TRBV7-2	TRBJ1-4	CASSLARAGINEKLFF	TGTGCCAGCAGCTTAGCGCGGGCAGGAATTAATGAAAAACTGTTTTTT
15	many	.	TRBV5-1	TRBJ1-6	CASSPRPGEGSPLHF	TGCGCCAGCAGCCCCAGGCCCGGGGAAGGATCACCCCTCCACTTT
13	.	.	TRBV7-6	TRBJ2-3	CVSSHAVLDTQYF	TGTGTCAGCAGCCATGCAGTGCTAGATACGCAGTATTTT
16	few	.	TRBV7-2	TRBJ1-6	CASSSAGPFTNSPLHF	TGTGCCAGCAGCTCCGCCGGGCCCTTCACTAATTCACCCCTCCACTTT
17	.	.	TRBV12-3/TRBV12-4	TRBJ1-5	CASSLIMGGKSNQPQHF	TGTGCCAGCAGTTTAATTATGGGTGGGAAATCCAATCAGCCCCAGCATTTT
17	once	.	TRBV5-1	TRBJ2-3	CARSLMVAGGSTDTKYF	.
14	.	TRBD2	TRBV29-1	TRBJ2-5	CSAPGLARKETQYF	TGCAGCGCCCCCGGACTAGCGAGAAAAGAGACCCAGTACTTC
15	.	.	TRBV4-3	TRBJ1-2	CASSQDSHANYGYTF	TGCGCCAGCAGCCAGGACAGCCACGCTAACTATGGCTACACCTTC
15	few	.	TRBV6-1	TRBJ1-6	CASSDWSQGSSPLHF	TGTGCCAGCAGTGATTGGAGCCAGGGGAGTTCACCCCTCCACTTT
15	few	TRBD1	TRBV28	TRBJ2-1	CASSPPGQGHNEQFF	TGTGCCAGCAGTCCCCCGGGACAGGGTCACAATGAGCAGTTCTTC
15	few	.	TRBV6-2/TRBV6-3	TRBJ1-2	CASSYPSSPNYGYTF	TGTGCCAGCAGTTACCCCAGTTCTCCTAACTATGGCTACACCTTC
12	.	.	TRBV7-4	TRBJ1-3	CASSLYRGTIYF	TGTGCCAGCAGTTTATATCGGGGGACCATATATTTT
15	.	.	TRBV5-4	TRBJ1-1	CASSLETARNTEAFF	TGTGCCAGCAGCTTGGAGACAGCGAGGAACACTGAAGCTTTCTTT
14	once	.	TRBV2	TRBJ1-2	CAGEADTPNYGYTF	TGTGCCGGCGAGGCGGATACTCCTAACTATGGCTACACCTTC